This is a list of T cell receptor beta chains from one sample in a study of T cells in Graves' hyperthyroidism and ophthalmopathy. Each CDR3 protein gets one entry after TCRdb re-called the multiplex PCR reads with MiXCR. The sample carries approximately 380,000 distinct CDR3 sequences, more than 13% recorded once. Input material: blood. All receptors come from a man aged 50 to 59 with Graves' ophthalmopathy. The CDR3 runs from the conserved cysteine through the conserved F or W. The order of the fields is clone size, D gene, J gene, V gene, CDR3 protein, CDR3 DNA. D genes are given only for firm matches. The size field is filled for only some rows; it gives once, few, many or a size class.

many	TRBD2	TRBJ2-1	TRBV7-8	CASSLLLAGGPPYEQFF	TGTGCCAGCAGCTTATTACTAGCGGGAGGACCTCCTTACGAGCAGTTCTTC
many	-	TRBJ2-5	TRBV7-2	CASSAPGQQYF	TGTGCCAGCAGCGCCCCGGGCCAACAGTACTTC
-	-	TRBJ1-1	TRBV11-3	CASSENGQGTEAFF	TGTGCCAGCAGTGAAAATGGACAAGGGACTGAAGCTTTCTTT
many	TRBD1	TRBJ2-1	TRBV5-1	CASSYKTGGNNEQFF	TGCGCCAGCAGCTACAAGACAGGGGGGAACAATGAGCAGTTCTTC
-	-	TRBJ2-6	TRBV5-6	CASSMRGGGANVLTF	TGTGCCAGCAGCATGAGGGGGGGTGGGGCCAACGTCCTGACTTTC
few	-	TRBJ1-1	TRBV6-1	CATRRGDSEAFF	TGTGCCACTCGCCGGGGGGACTCTGAAGCTTTCTTT
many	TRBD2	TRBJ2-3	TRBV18	CASSAIQRGYTDTQYF	TGTGCCAGCTCAGCAATCCAGCGGGGGTACACAGATACGCAGTATTTT
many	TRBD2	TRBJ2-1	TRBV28	CASSSLAGVSYNEQFF	TGTGCCAGCAGTTCGCTAGCGGGAGTGTCCTACAATGAGCAGTTCTTC
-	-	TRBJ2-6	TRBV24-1	CATSTAGIGANVLTF	TGTGCCACCAGTACGGCAGGGATAGGGGCCAACGTCCTGACTTTC
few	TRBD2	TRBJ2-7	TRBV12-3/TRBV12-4	CASSLGLAGNSYEQYF	TGTGCCAGCAGTCTAGGCCTAGCGGGAAACTCCTACGAGCAGTACTTC